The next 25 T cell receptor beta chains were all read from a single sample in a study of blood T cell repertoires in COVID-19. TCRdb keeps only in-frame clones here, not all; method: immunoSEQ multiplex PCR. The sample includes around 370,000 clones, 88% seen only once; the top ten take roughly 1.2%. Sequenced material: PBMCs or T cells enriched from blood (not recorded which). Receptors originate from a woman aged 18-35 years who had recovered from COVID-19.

The CDR3 sequence: CASSPADRDDGEQYF. The DNA for the CDR3 is TGTGCCAGCAGTCCCGCGGACAGGGACGATGGCGAGCAGTACTTC. The chain employs TRBV28 and TRBJ2-7; 8 nucleotides line up with TRBD1. Germline loops: CDR1 MDHEN, CDR2 SYDVKM. V gave up 5 bases and J gave up 6 bases; unmatched junction bases: 12. CDR3 size: 15 residues.

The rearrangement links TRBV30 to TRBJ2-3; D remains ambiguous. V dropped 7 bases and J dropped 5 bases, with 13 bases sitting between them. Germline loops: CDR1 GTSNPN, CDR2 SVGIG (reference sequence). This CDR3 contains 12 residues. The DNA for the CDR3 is TGTGCCTATCGTACCGCCGGAGATACGCAGTATTTT. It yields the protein CAYRTAGDTQYF.

The CDR3 protein is CASSPPRASIYNEQFF. The DNA for the CDR3 is TGTGCCAGCAGCCCCCCAAGGGCTAGCATCTACAATGAGCAGTTCTTC. V is TRBV9 and J is TRBJ2-1, with a tentative D call TRBD2 (5 bases). Germline V gene lookup returns CDR1 SGDLS and CDR2 YYNGEE. V was cut by 4 bases and J by 3 bases, with 17 bases left in between. CDR3 length equals 16 residues.

For the CDR3, the DNA is TGTGCCAGCAGACCTGGACTAGGACTCTACGAGCAGTACTTC. Translating it yields CASRPGLGLYEQYF. The V gene is TRBV4-2, the J gene TRBJ2-7; 7 bases fit TRBD2. V shed 6 bases, J shed 3 bases, and the junction held 8 bases outside the gene matches. The V gene's germline CDR1 is LGHNA and CDR2 YNFKEQ. The CDR3 length is 14 residues.

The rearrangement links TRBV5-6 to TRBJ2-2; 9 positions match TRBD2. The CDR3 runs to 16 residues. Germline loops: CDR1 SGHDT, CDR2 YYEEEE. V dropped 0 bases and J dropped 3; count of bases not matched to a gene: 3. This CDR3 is CASSLDPSGDTGELFF. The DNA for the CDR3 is TGTGCCAGCAGCTTGGATCCTAGCGGGGACACCGGGGAGCTGTTTTTT.

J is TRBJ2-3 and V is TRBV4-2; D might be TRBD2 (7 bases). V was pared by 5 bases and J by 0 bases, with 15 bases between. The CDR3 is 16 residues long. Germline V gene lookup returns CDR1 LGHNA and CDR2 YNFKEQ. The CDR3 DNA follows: TGTGCCAGCAGCGTCGAAGGGGGGGCTAGCACAGATACGCAGTATTTT. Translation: CASSVEGGASTDTQYF.

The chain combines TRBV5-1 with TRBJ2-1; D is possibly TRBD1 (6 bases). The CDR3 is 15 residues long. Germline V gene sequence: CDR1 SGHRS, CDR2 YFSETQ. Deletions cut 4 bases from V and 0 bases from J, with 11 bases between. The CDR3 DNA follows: TGCGCCAGCAGCGCCACAGGGAGCTCCTACAATGAGCAGTTCTTC. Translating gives CASSATGSSYNEQFF.

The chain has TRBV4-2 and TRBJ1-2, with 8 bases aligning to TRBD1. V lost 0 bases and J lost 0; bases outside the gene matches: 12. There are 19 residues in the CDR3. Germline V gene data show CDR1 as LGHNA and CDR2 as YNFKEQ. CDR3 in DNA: TGTGCCAGCAGCCAAGATCCCCAGGGGGCGCGGGGTTCTAACTATGGCTACACCTTC. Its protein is CASSQDPQGARGSNYGYTF.

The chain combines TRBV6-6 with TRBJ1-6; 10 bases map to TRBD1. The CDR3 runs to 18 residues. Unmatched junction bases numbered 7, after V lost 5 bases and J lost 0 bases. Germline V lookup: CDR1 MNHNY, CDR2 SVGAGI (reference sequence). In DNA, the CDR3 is TGTGCCAGCAGTCCGACAGGGGGCATCGGCTCCTATAATTCACCCCTCCACTTT. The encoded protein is CASSPTGGIGSYNSPLHF.

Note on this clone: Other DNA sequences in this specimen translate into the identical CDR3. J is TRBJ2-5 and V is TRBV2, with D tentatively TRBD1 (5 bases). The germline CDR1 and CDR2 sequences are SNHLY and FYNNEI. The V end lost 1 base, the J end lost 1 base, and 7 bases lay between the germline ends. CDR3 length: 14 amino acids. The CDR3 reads CASSEGGLQETQYF. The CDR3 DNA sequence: TGTGCCAGCAGTGAAGGGGGCCTCCAAGAGACCCAGTACTTC.

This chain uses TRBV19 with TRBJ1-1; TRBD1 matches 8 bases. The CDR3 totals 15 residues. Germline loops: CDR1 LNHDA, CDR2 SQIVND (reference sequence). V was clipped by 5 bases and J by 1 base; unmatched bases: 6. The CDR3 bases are TGTGCCAGTAGTCTAAGGACAGGGTCGAACACTGAAGCTTTCTTT. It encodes CASSLRTGSNTEAFF.

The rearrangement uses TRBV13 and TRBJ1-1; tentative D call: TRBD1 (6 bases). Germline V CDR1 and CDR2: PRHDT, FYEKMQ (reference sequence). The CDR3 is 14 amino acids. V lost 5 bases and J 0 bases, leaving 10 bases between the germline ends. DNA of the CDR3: TGTGCCAGCAGCCTGGGACAAATGAACACTGAAGCTTTCTTT. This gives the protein CASSLGQMNTEAFF.

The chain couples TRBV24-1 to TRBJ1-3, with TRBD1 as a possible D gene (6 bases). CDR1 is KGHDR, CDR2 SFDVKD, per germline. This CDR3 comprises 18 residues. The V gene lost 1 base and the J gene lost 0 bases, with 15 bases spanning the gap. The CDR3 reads CATSDLTPGRGSGNTIYF. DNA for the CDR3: TGTGCCACCAGTGATTTAACCCCCGGCAGGGGCTCTGGAAACACCATATATTTT.

CDR3 coding DNA: TGTGCCACCAGGGACAGGGTTCGTTCACCCCTCCACTTT. Its translation is CATRDRVRSPLHF. The chain uses TRBV12-3 or TRBV12-4 and TRBJ1-6; 9 nucleotides line up with TRBD1. The CDR3 contains 13 residues. V trimming: 10 bases; J trimming: 9 bases; junction bases outside the gene matches: 7.

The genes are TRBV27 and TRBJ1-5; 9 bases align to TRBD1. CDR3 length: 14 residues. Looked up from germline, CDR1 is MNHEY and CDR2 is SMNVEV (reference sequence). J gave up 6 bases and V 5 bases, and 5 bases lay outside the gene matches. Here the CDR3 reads CASSPTGGGQPQHF. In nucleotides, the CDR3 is TGTGCCAGCAGTCCCACAGGGGGCGGTCAGCCCCAGCATTTT.

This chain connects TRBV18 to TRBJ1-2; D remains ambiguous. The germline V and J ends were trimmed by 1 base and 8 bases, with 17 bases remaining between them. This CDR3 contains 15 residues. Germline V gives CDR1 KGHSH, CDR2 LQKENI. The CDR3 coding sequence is TGTGCCAGCTCACCACTCCCGAGGGAAGCGAGAGGCTACACCTTC. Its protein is CASSPLPREARGYTF. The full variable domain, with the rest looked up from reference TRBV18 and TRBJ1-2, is NAGVMQNPRHLVRRRGQEARLRCSPMKGHSHVYWYRQLPEEGLKFMVYLQKENIIDESGMPKERFSAEFPKEGPSILRIQQVVRGDSAAYFCASSPLPREARGYTFGSGTRLTVV.

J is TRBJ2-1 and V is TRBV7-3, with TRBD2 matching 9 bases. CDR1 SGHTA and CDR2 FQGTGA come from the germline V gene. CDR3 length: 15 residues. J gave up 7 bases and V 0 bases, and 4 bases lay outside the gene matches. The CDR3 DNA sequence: TGTGCCAGCAGCTTAACACGAGCGGGGGGTAATGAGCAGTTCTTC. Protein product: CASSLTRAGGNEQFF.

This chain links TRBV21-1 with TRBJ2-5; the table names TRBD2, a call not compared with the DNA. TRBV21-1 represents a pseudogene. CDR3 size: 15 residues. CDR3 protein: CASSRRVTGKETQYF. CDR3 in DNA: TGTGCCAGCAGCAGACGGGTCACGGGGAAAGAGACCCAGTACTTC.

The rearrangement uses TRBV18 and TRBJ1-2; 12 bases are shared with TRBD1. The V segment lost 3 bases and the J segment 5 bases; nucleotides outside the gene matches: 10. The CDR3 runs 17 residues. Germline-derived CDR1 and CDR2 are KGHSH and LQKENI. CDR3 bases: TGTGCCAGCTCACCTCAGACCGGGACAGGGGGCCTATATGGCTACACCTTC. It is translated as CASSPQTGTGGLYGYTF.

CDR3 loop: CASSQREVAGYNEQFF. CDR3 DNA sequence: TGTGCCAGCTCACAACGGGAGGTAGCGGGGTACAATGAGCAGTTCTTC. The chain combines TRBV18 with TRBJ2-1, with 8 bases lining up with TRBD2. Germline V lookup: CDR1 KGHSH, CDR2 LQKENI. Trimming cost V 4 bases and J 4 bases; bases outside gene matches: 9. This CDR3 is built from 16 residues.

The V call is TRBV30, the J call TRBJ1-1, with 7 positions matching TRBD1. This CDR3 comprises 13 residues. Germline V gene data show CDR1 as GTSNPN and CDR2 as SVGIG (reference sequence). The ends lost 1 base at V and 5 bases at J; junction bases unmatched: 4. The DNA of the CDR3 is TGTGCCTGGAGTGCCGGACAGGTGACTGAAGCTTTCTTT. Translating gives CAWSAGQVTEAFF.

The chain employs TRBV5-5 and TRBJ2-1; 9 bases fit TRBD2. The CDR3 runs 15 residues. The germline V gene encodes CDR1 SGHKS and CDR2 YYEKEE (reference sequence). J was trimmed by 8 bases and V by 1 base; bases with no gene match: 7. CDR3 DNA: TGTGCCAGCAGCTTGTGGCGGGGGGGCCTCGATGAGCAGTTCTTC. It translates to CASSLWRGGLDEQFF.

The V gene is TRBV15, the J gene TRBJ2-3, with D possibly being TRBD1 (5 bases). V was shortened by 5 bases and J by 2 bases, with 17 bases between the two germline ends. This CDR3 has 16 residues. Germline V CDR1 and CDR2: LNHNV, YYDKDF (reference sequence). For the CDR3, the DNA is TGTGCCACCAGCCCTATTGGTAGGGGAACCACAGATACGCAGTATTTT. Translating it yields CATSPIGRGTTDTQYF. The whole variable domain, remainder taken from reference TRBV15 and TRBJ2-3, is DAMVIQNPRYQVTQFGKPVTLSCSQTLNHNVMYWYQQKSSQAPKLLFHYYDKDFNNEADTPDNFQSRRPNTSFCFLDIRSPGLGDTAMYLCATSPIGRGTTDTQYFGPGTRLTVL.

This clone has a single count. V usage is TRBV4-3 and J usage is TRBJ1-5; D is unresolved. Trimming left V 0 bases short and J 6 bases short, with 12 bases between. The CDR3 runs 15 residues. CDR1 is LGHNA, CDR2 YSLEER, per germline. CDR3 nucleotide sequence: TGCGCCAGCAGCCAAGATAGTGCCTCAGGTCAGCCCCAGCATTTT. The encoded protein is CASSQDSASGQPQHF.

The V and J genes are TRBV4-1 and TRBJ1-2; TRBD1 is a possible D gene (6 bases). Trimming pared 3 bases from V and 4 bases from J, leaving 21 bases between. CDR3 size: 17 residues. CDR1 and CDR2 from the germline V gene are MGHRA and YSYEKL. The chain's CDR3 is CASSQVLMTGGGYGYTF. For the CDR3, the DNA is TGCGCCAGCAGCCAGGTCCTCATGACAGGCGGAGGCTATGGCTACACCTTC.